What follows is one TCR beta chain and its context. The source of the sample is a study of blood T cell repertoires in COVID-19. Study summary: There were acute and convalescent COVID-19 samples, and they came from the United States, Italy and Spain. T cells, B-cell-depleted T cells, or PBMCs provided the cDNA or gDNA that served as material.

The data were produced by immunoSEQ multiplex PCR, yet TCRdb's version contains in-frame clones alone and is incomplete. The data show more than 200,000 clones, with approximately 80% seen just once and approximately 5% held by the top ten. The junction had 5 bases not matched to a gene; V was cut back by 2 bases and J by 5 bases. Germline loops: CDR1 MNHNS, CDR2 SASEGT. The CDR3 extends over 15 amino acids. V usage is TRBV6-1 and J usage is TRBJ2-5; 10 bases line up with TRBD1. The source of this sequence is a woman aged 80 or over with active or convalescent COVID-19. Sequencing was done on a sample of peripheral blood. The CDR3 reads CASSEKDRGLETQYF. DNA of the CDR3: TGTGCCAGCAGTGAAAAGGACAGGGGGTTGGAGACCCAGTACTTC.